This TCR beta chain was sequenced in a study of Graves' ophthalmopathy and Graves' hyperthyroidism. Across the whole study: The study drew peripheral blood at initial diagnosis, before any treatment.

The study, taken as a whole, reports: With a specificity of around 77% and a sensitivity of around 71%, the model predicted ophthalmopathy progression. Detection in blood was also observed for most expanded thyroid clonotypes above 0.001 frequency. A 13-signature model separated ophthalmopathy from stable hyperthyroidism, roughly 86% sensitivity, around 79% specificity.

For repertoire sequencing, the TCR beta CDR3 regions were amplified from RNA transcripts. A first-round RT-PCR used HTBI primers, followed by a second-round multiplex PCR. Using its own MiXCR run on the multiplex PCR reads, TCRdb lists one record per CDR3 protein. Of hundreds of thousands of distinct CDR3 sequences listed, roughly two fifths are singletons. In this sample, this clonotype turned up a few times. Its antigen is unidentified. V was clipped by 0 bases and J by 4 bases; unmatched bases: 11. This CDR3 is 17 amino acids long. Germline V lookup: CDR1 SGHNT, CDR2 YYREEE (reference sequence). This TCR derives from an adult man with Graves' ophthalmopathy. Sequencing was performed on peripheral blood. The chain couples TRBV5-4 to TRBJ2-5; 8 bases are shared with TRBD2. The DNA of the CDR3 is TGTGCCAGCAGCTTGGATTCGCCGGGACTAGAGGGAGAGACCCAGTACTTC. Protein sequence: CASSLDSPGLEGETQYF.